This T cell receptor (beta chain) stems from a study of post-analysis software for immune sequencing data. Study as a whole: Multiple sclerosis in the patients followed relapsing-remitting, secondary progressive and progressive-relapsing courses.

Overall study results and limits: Multiple sclerosis was associated with a significant reduction in normalized Chao1 diversity relative to controls. Relative to controls, patients had about five TRBV segments at higher frequency, with TRBV5-6, TRBV5-1 and TRBV20-1 among these.

This clonotype was detected a few times. Its antigen is as yet unknown. The CDR3 is made up of 15 amino acids. The V end was cut by 5 bases, the J end by 4 bases, with 17 bases between. The V gene's germline CDR1 is SEHNR and CDR2 FQNEAQ (reference sequence). Included in the TCR beta cDNA libraries were unique molecular identifiers. It was from roughly 1.1 to 9.2 million T cells that about 500,000 cDNA molecules came. Each CDR3 protein gets one entry after TCRdb re-called the PCR reads with MiXCR. This table holds 750,000 to 950,000 distinct CDR3 sequences, about 43% found once. V and J are TRBV7-9 and TRBJ2-5; TRBD1 is a possible D gene (5 bases). The sequenced material came from blood. This clonotype was obtained from a girl under 18 with multiple sclerosis. The CDR3 reads CASSTTRTSPETQYF. CDR3 sequence (DNA): TGTGCCAGCAGCACCACTCGGACAAGCCCAGAGACCCAGTACTTC.